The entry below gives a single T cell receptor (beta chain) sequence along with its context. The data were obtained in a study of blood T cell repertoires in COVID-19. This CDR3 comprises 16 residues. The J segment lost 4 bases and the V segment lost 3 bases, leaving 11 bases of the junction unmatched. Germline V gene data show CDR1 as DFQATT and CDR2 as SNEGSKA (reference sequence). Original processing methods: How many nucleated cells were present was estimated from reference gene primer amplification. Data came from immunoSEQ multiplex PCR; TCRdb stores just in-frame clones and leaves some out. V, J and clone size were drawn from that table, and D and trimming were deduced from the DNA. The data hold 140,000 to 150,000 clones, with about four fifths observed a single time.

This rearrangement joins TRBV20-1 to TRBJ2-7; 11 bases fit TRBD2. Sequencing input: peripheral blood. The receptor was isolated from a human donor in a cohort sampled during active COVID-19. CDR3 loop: CSASGSGRVARYEQYF. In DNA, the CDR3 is TGCAGTGCTAGTGGTAGCGGGAGGGTTGCGAGGTACGAGCAGTACTTC.